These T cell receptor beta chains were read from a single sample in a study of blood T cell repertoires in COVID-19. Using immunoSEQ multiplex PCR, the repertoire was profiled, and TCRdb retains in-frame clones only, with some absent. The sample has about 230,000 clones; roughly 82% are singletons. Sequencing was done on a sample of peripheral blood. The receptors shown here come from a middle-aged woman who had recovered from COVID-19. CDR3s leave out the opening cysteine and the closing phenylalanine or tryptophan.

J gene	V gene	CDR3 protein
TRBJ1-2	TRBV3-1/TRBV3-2	ASSQGAVGYT
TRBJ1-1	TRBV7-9	ASSLPLFRGSEAF
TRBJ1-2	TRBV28	ASSSHGTSEGYT
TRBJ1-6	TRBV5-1	ASSLDSHNSPLH
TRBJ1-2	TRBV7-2	ASSLEPYGYT
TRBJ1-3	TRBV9	ASSATGGGHYSGNTIY
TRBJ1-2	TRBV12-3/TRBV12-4	ASSLARVDGYT
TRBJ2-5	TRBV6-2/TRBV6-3	ASSYPTQGRTEETQY
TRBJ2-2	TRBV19	ASSIQALGGELF
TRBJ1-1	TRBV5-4	ASSLGRTGGAEAF